This T cell receptor (beta chain) was found in a study of blood T cell repertoires in COVID-19. Overall study context: COVID-19 samples collected from the United States, Italy and Spain covered acute and convalescent phases. The analysed material was cDNA or gDNA that came from T cells, B-cell-depleted T cells, or PBMCs.

Germline V gene sequence: CDR1 SEHNR, CDR2 FQNEAQ (reference sequence). The CDR3 has 15 amino acids. The V and J ends lost 5 bases and 8 bases, in that order; junction bases with no gene match: 8. In the study's own analysis: Scientists estimated how many nucleated cells there were by amplifying reference gene primers. Clones were read by immunoSEQ multiplex PCR, and TCRdb kept only the in-frame ones, dropping some. V and J calls plus clone size are reproduced from that table; the DNA served to infer D and trimming. The data contain roughly 170,000 clones, 60% to 80% of them seen just once; the ten biggest clones take up roughly 25%.

This chain links TRBV7-9 with TRBJ2-1; 11 nucleotides match TRBD1. The TCR sequence derives from a woman aged 70-85 years with acute or convalescent COVID-19. Sequencing was performed on peripheral blood. CDR3 protein: CASSRAGTGGHEQFF. CDR3 DNA sequence: TGTGCCAGCAGCCGAGCCGGGACAGGGGGACATGAGCAGTTCTTC.